The 22 T cell receptor beta chains in this list originate from one sample, sequenced in a study of post-analysis software for immune sequencing data. Study results and limitations: Controls showed lower frequencies than patients for several TRBV segments, and TRBV5-6, TRBV5-1 and TRBV20-1 were among these.

Their antigen targets remain unknown. Unique molecular identifiers were built into the TCR beta cDNA libraries. Via MiXCR, TCRdb re-called the PCR reads, giving one row per CDR3 protein. The sample carries approximately 250,000 distinct CDR3 sequences, about 40% recorded once. Sequenced: blood. Receptor source: a girl aged 10-17 years with multiple sclerosis.

In this sample, this clonotype turned up a few times. This rearrangement joins TRBV5-1 to TRBJ2-1, with TRBD1 matching 8 bases. The CDR3 runs 15 residues. Germline-derived CDR1 and CDR2 are SGHRS and YFSETQ. V lost 4 bases, J lost 2 bases, and 5 bases stayed unmatched. Here the CDR3 reads CASSTGTGTYNEQFF. CDR3 in DNA: TGCGCCAGCAGCACCGGGACAGGAACCTACAATGAGCAGTTCTTC.

This clonotype appeared a few times. It may be a read error: a sequence one base away is much more abundant. The chain links TRBV5-1 to TRBJ2-5; 9 bases are shared with TRBD1. The CDR3 loop spans 14 amino acids. The V and J ends lost 3 bases and 5 bases, in that order; junction bases with no gene match: 5. Germline V gene data show CDR1 as SGHRS and CDR2 as YFSETQ. The CDR3 DNA sequence: TGCGCCAGCAGCTGGGGGGACAGGGATGAGACCCAGTACTTC. This sequence encodes CASSWGDRDETQYF. The variable domain in full, with the rest retrieved from reference TRBV5-1 and TRBJ2-5, is KAGVTQTPRYLIKTRGQQVTLSCSPISGHRSVSWYQQTPGQGLQFLFEYFSETQRNKGNFPGRFSGRQFSNSRSEMNVSTLELGDSALYLCASSWGDRDETQYFGPGTRLLVL.

With regard to this clonotype: A read error may explain this, as a much larger clone is one base away. J is TRBJ2-5 and V is TRBV28; 13 nucleotides match TRBD2. The CDR3 has 16 residues. J was trimmed by 11 bases and V by 5 bases; bases with no gene match: 14. Germline-derived CDR1 and CDR2 are MDHEN and SYDVKM. In nucleotides, the CDR3 is TGTGCCAGCAGTGACGGACTAGCGGGAGCACACAATGAGCAGTACTTC. Its translation: CASSDGLAGAHNEQYF.

This chain joins TRBV7-2 and TRBJ2-7; D might be TRBD2 (5 bases). V lost 4 bases and J lost 8, with 9 bases in between. Germline CDR1 is SGHTA and CDR2 is FQGNSA. This CDR3 has 11 amino acids. The CDR3 reads CASSSGGQQYF. The DNA for the CDR3 is TGTGCCAGCAGCTCAGGCGGGCAGCAGTACTTC.

The gene calls are TRBV10-2 and TRBJ2-3; 7 nucleotides line up with TRBD1. The CDR3 loop spans 14 amino acids. V was pared by 4 bases and J by 2 bases, with 3 bases of the junction left unmatched. The germline gives CDR1 WSHSY, CDR2 SAAADI. DNA of the CDR3: TGCGCCAGCAGTGGGGACAGATACACAGATACGCAGTATTTT. Amino acids: CASSGDRYTDTQYF.

This clonotype has just a few counts. This chain uses TRBV19 with TRBJ1-2, with TRBD1 as a possible D gene (5 bases). V was pared by 11 bases and J by 4 bases, with 26 bases between. Per germline, CDR1 LNHDA and CDR2 SQIVND (reference sequence). This CDR3 comprises 16 residues. CDR3 region: CAPSPRGPGPPYGYTF. CDR3 in DNA: TGTGCCCCCTCACCCCGGGGCCCTGGCCCGCCCTATGGCTACACCTTC.

This clonotype was seen once. V usage is TRBV20-1 and J usage is TRBJ2-7, with 8 bases aligning to TRBD1. Trimming removed 6 bases from V and 2 bases from J; junction bases left unmatched: 6. CDR1 is DFQATT and CDR2 is SNEGSKA in the germline V gene (reference sequence). The CDR3 sequence is 13 residues long. The CDR3 loop is CSAPPGQAYEQYF. The DNA of the CDR3 is TGCAGTGCCCCACCGGGACAGGCCTACGAGCAGTACTTC.

This clonotype was seen at least ten times. This rearrangement joins TRBV7-9 to TRBJ2-1, with 7 bases that match TRBD2. With V trimmed by 2 bases and J by 4 bases, 5 bases remained unmatched. The CDR3 extends over 15 amino acids. Germline V lookup: CDR1 SEHNR, CDR2 FQNEAQ (reference sequence). CDR3 coding DNA: TGTGCCAGCAGCTTACCGAGCGGGGCATACAATGAGCAGTTCTTC. As protein: CASSLPSGAYNEQFF. The full variable domain, in which reference TRBV7-9 and TRBJ2-1 provide the parts outside the CDR3, is DTGVSQNPRHKITKRGQNVTFRCDPISEHNRLYWYRQTLGQGPEFLTYFQNEAQLEKSRLLSDRFSAERPKGSFSTLEIQRTEQGDSAMYLCASSLPSGAYNEQFFGPGTRLTVL.

The V call is TRBV10-3, the J call TRBJ2-5; 12 bases agree with TRBD2. The assigned J gene may be wrong: the sequence end matches TRBJ2-7 better. CDR1 and CDR2 from the germline V gene are ENHRY and SYGVKD. CDR3 size: 15 residues. CDR3 DNA: TGTGCCACTGACCGGGGACTAGCGGGCCCCTACGAGCAGTACTTC. It specifies CATDRGLAGPYEQYF.

The chain recombines TRBV3-1 with TRBJ2-3; 9 bases are a match to TRBD2. Germline V gene sequence: CDR1 LGHDT, CDR2 YNNKEL (reference sequence). The CDR3 is made up of 16 amino acids. With 4 bases clipped from V and 4 bases from J, the junction kept 9 bases outside the gene matches. CDR3 region: CASSLRLAGLSDTQYF. The CDR3 DNA is TGTGCCAGCAGCCTACGGCTAGCGGGGTTGTCAGATACGCAGTATTTT.

This clonotype was picked up many times. The chain joins TRBV6-4 to TRBJ2-1, with D possibly being TRBD2 (5 bases). Germline V gene lookup returns CDR1 MRHNA and CDR2 SNTAGT. The V end was cut by 0 bases, the J end by 2 bases, with 8 bases between. The CDR3 is 15 residues long. The CDR3 coding sequence is TGTGCCAGCAGTGACTCTAGCGAACCCTACAATGAGCAGTTCTTC. Translated: CASSDSSEPYNEQFF.

As for this clonotype: A much more abundant neighbour one base away suggests this may be a read error. The V gene is TRBV28, the J gene TRBJ2-1; D perhaps matches TRBD2 (6 bases). The end of the DNA fits TRBJ2-7 better, so the J call may be wrong. The CDR3 loop spans 15 amino acids. Germline CDR1 and CDR2: MDHEN and SYDVKM. DNA for the CDR3: TGTGCCAGCGGGGACGGGAGAGTAACCTACAATGAGCAGTACTTC. Residues: CASGDGRVTYNEQYF.

This clonotype was counted at least ten times. The chain employs TRBV2 and TRBJ1-1; tentatively, D is TRBD1 (5 bases). The CDR3 sequence is 14 residues long. The ends were cut back, 6 bases at V and 1 base at J, with 12 bases in the middle. The germline V gene has CDR1 SNHLY and CDR2 FYNNEI. The CDR3 is CASRRRRENTEAFF. The CDR3 coding sequence is TGTGCCAGCAGACGACGCAGGGAGAACACTGAAGCTTTCTTT.

This clonotype came up many times. This chain joins TRBV5-8 and TRBJ2-1; 13 nucleotides align to TRBD2. CDR3 length: 15 residues. The germline CDR1 and CDR2 sequences are SGHTS and YDEGEE. V shed 6 bases, J shed 6 bases, and the junction held 6 bases outside the gene matches. The CDR3 region is CASILRLAGGNEQFF. Here the CDR3 DNA reads TGTGCCAGCATCCTTAGACTAGCGGGAGGCAATGAGCAGTTCTTC.

V and J are TRBV11-2 and TRBJ1-2; D possibly corresponds to TRBD1 (5 bases). V dropped 5 bases and J dropped 4 bases, with 17 bases sitting between them. The CDR3 totals 15 residues. Germline V gene sequence: CDR1 SGHAT, CDR2 FQNNGV. The CDR3 region has the DNA TGTGCCAGCAGCCCTAGATACGACAGATGCTATGGCTACACCTTC. Protein: CASSPRYDRCYGYTF.

This chain links TRBV5-1 with TRBJ2-7; D perhaps matches TRBD2 (5 bases). The end of the DNA aligns better with TRBJ2-5, so the J call may be wrong. The V gene's germline CDR1 is SGHRS and CDR2 YFSETQ. This CDR3 spans 16 amino acids. CDR3 residues: CASSSFRTGLQETQYF. The CDR3 nucleotides read TGCGCCAGCAGCTCTTTCCGGACTGGCCTCCAAGAGACCCAGTACTTC.

For this clonotype: Just one base apart from a much larger clone, this may be a read error. The rearrangement links TRBV11-2 to TRBJ2-1, with 8 bases lining up with TRBD2. V gave up 2 bases and J gave up 5 bases; unmatched junction bases: 8. Germline CDR1 and CDR2: SGHAT and FQNNGV. This CDR3 spans 16 amino acids. The CDR3 loop is CASSLRLARGHNEQFF. The DNA of the CDR3 is TGTGCCAGCAGCTTACGACTAGCGCGGGGGCACAATGAGCAGTTCTTC. Drawing the rest from reference TRBV11-2 and TRBJ2-1, the complete variable domain is EAGVAQSPRYKIIEKRQSVAFWCNPISGHATLYWYQQILGQGPKLLIQFQNNGVVDDSQLPKDRFSAERLKGVDSTLKIQPAKLEDSAVYLCASSLRLARGHNEQFFGPGTRLTVL.

As regards this clonotype: This may stem from a read error, because a much larger clone lies one nucleotide away. CDR3: CTSSPGGQGGGYTF. The CDR3 DNA follows: TGTACCAGCTCACCAGGGGGACAGGGAGGCGGCTACACCTTC. The V call is TRBV18, the J call TRBJ1-2; 9 bases are shared with TRBD1. Germline lookup yields CDR1 KGHSH and CDR2 LQKENI. The CDR3 is 14 amino acids.

This clonotype was seen many times. The gene calls are TRBV6-2 or TRBV6-3 and TRBJ1-5; no clear D. CDR1 and CDR2 (germline): MNHEY, SVGEGT. V lost 9 bases to trimming and J lost 7 bases, with 25 bases between them. CDR3 length: 16 residues. The CDR3 sequence: CASQSRGYRVRQPQHF. The CDR3 nucleotides read TGTGCCAGTCAATCTCGTGGGTATAGGGTACGGCAGCCCCAGCATTTT.

This clonotype was seen many times. This chain connects TRBV12-3 or TRBV12-4 to TRBJ2-3; TRBD2 agrees at 9 bases. The length of the CDR3 is 15 residues. Germline trimming cut 6 bases from V and 2 bases from J; bases unmatched to any gene: 6. CDR3 in amino acids: CASSRLAAITDTQYF. As DNA, the CDR3 is TGTGCCAGCAGCCGACTAGCGGCGATCACAGATACGCAGTATTTT.

This clonotype appeared many times. The gene calls are TRBV7-2 and TRBJ1-2; 8 bases are a match to TRBD1. V lost 1 base to trimming and J lost 4 bases; unmatched junction nucleotides: 5. The germline V gene has CDR1 SGHTA and CDR2 FQGNSA. The CDR3 totals 15 residues. CDR3 sequence: CASSLEADRAYGYTF. DNA for the CDR3: TGTGCCAGCAGCTTAGAGGCGGACAGGGCCTATGGCTACACCTTC. The whole variable domain, filled in from reference TRBV7-2 and TRBJ1-2, reads GAGVSQSPSNKVTEKGKDVELRCDPISGHTALYWYRQSLGQGLEFLIYFQGNSAPDKSGLPSDRFSAERTGGSVSTLTIQRTQQEDSAVYLCASSLEADRAYGYTFGSGTRLTVV.

The table lists this clonotype with many counts. V usage is TRBV6-6 and J usage is TRBJ1-1, with D possibly matching TRBD1 (5 bases). Germline-derived CDR1 and CDR2 are MNHNY and SVGAGI (reference sequence). The CDR3 is 10 amino acids. Between the trimmed V and J ends, which lost 8 bases and 10 bases, there was a span of 11 bases. The CDR3 spells CASSGQGAFF. DNA of the CDR3: TGTGCCAGCTCGGGGCAGGGAGCTTTCTTT.